The 31 T cell receptor beta chains below were found in one sample sequenced in a study of T cells in localized non-small cell lung cancer. The assay was immunoSEQ multiplex PCR, and TCRdb's table has in-frame clones only and misses some. Of about 24,000 clones detected, 70% to 90% appear once; the ten largest clones hold 9.4%. The specimen comprised peripheral blood mononuclear cells, sampled before any cancer treatment. The receptors come from a woman aged 35 to 70 with stage III lung adenocarcinoma.

The chain carries TRBV5-6 and TRBJ2-7; D remains ambiguous. The CDR3 has 13 residues. V lost 2 bases and J lost 3, with 9 bases in between. Germline values: CDR1 SGHDT, CDR2 YYEEEE. The CDR3 region is CASSFLSGYEQYF. The CDR3 region has the DNA TGTGCCAGCAGCTTCTTGTCTGGCTACGAGCAGTACTTC.

The CDR3 loop reads CASSPGQGSYNEQFF. DNA of the CDR3: TGTGCCAGCAGCCCGGGACAGGGCTCCTACAATGAGCAGTTCTTC. The chain is built from TRBV5-5 and TRBJ2-1; 9 nucleotides agree with TRBD1. Germline V gene data show CDR1 as SGHKS and CDR2 as YYEKEE (reference sequence). CDR3 length: 15 residues. With V trimmed by 4 bases and J by 0 bases, 2 bases remained unmatched.

The chain carries TRBV7-3 and TRBJ2-3, with D unresolved. The ends were cut back, 5 bases at V and 3 bases at J, with 9 bases in the middle. The germline CDR1 and CDR2 sequences are SGHTA and FQGTGA. The CDR3 runs to 13 residues. The CDR3 loop is CASSREGTDTQYF. Written as DNA, the CDR3 is TGTGCCAGCAGCCGTGAAGGTACAGATACGCAGTATTTT.

The V gene is TRBV7-9, the J gene TRBJ1-3, with TRBD1 matching over 7 bases. V gave up 8 bases and J gave up 0 bases; unmatched junction bases: 4. CDR1 is SEHNR, CDR2 FQNEAQ, per germline (reference sequence). This CDR3 contains 14 residues. Here the CDR3 reads CASDGTVSGNTIYF. The CDR3 nucleotides are TGTGCCAGCGACGGGACAGTCTCTGGAAACACCATATATTTT.

The gene calls are TRBV9 and TRBJ1-5; tentative D call: TRBD1 (6 bases). Germline V gives CDR1 SGDLS, CDR2 YYNGEE. This CDR3 comprises 15 residues. With 0 bases removed from V and 0 bases from J, the gap between germline ends came to 7 bases. The CDR3 protein is CASSVGQDSNQPQHF. CDR3 DNA sequence: TGTGCCAGCAGCGTAGGACAGGATAGCAATCAGCCCCAGCATTTT.

The chain couples TRBV4-3 to TRBJ1-2; 7 nucleotides line up with TRBD1. Unmatched junction bases numbered 5, after V lost 0 bases and J lost 4 bases. Germline lookup yields CDR1 LGHNA and CDR2 YSLEER. The CDR3 length is 15 residues. The CDR3 spells CASSQDPGTVYGYTF. The CDR3 DNA is TGCGCCAGCAGCCAAGACCCCGGGACAGTCTATGGCTACACCTTC.

This clone was counted only a few times. CDR3 bases: TGTGCCAGCAGCTTGGGGGTAAATAGCAATCAGCCCCAGCATTTT. It is translated as CASSLGVNSNQPQHF. The chain links TRBV5-8 to TRBJ1-5; D is uncertain. This CDR3 is built from 15 residues. The germline V gene encodes CDR1 SGHTS and CDR2 YDEGEE. Trimming cost V 0 bases and J 0 bases, with 7 bases left between them.

The J gene is TRBJ2-7, the V gene TRBV6-6; 7 bases fit TRBD1. With 4 bases clipped from V and 5 bases from J, the junction kept 5 bases outside the gene matches. Germline lookup yields CDR1 MNHNY and CDR2 SVGAGI (reference sequence). The length of the CDR3 is 13 residues. The DNA of the CDR3 is TGTGCCAGCAGTTTCCGACAGGGACACGAGCAGTACTTC. Protein: CASSFRQGHEQYF.

The chain recombines TRBV7-9 with TRBJ1-2; no clear D gene. The CDR3 has 16 residues. V lost 1 base and J 4 bases, leaving 16 bases between the germline ends. CDR1 is SEHNR, CDR2 FQNEAQ, per germline (reference sequence). This chain's CDR3 is CASSLVWPQLTYGYTF. The DNA for the CDR3 is TGTGCCAGCAGCTTAGTATGGCCACAGCTTACCTATGGCTACACCTTC.

The chain joins TRBV6-1 to TRBJ2-7; maybe TRBD1 (7 bases). Trimming pared 3 bases from V and 0 bases from J, leaving 15 bases between. The CDR3 is made up of 16 amino acids. CDR1 and CDR2 from the germline V gene are MNHNS and SASEGT. CDR3 sequence (DNA): TGTGCCAGCAGTGATGCGGGACAGTTACGCTCCTACGAGCAGTACTTC. Translation gives CASSDAGQLRSYEQYF.

The V gene is TRBV2, the J gene TRBJ2-3; 9 bases match TRBD1. The CDR3 runs to 14 residues. The V segment lost 6 bases and the J segment 1 base; nucleotides outside the gene matches: 2. Germline V gene lookup returns CDR1 SNHLY and CDR2 FYNNEI. CDR3 protein: CASSRDRGTDTQYF. The CDR3 DNA reads as TGTGCCAGCAGCCGGGACAGGGGCACAGATACGCAGTATTTT. The complete variable domain, with remaining parts taken from reference TRBV2 and TRBJ2-3, reads EPEVTQTPSHQVTQMGQEVILRCVPISNHLYFYWYRQILGQKVEFLVSFYNNEISEKSEIFDDQFSVERPDGSNFTLKIRSTKLEDSAMYFCASSRDRGTDTQYFGPGTRLTVL.

The chain carries TRBV2 and TRBJ2-1; possibly TRBD1 or TRBD2 for D (5 bases each). Deletions cut 5 bases from V and 7 bases from J, with 18 bases between. Germline assignment: CDR1 SNHLY and CDR2 FYNNEI. This CDR3 comprises 15 residues. CDR3 in amino acids: CASSSEGTKVNEQFF. For the CDR3, the DNA is TGTGCCAGCAGTAGTGAGGGGACCAAAGTAAATGAGCAGTTCTTC.

V is TRBV6-1 and J is TRBJ2-4; D ambiguous. Germline loops: CDR1 MNHNS, CDR2 SASEGT. Trimming removed 5 bases from V and 8 bases from J, with 7 bases in between. This CDR3 contains 11 residues. CDR3 region: CASSNRDIQYF. CDR3 DNA: TGTGCCAGCAGTAACCGGGACATTCAGTACTTC.

The chain links TRBV11-2 to TRBJ2-3, with 12 bases that match TRBD2. Germline-derived CDR1 and CDR2 are SGHAT and FQNNGV. V was clipped by 5 bases and J by 1 base; unmatched bases: 4. This CDR3 spans 16 amino acids. CDR3 nucleotides: TGTGCCAGCAGCCCAAGACTAGCGGGGGGCACAGATACGCAGTATTTT. Translated: CASSPRLAGGTDTQYF.

V is TRBV4-3 and J is TRBJ1-5; maybe TRBD1 (5 bases). CDR1 is LGHNA and CDR2 is YSLEER in the germline V gene. This CDR3 is 16 amino acids long. Trimming stripped 0 bases from V and 4 bases from J, with 13 bases between. The CDR3, as DNA: TGCGCCAGCAGCCAAGATATACGGGGGGGGAATCAGCCCCAGCATTTT. It yields the protein CASSQDIRGGNQPQHF.

The chain carries TRBV7-9 and TRBJ2-7; 7 bases fit TRBD2. The CDR3 length is 15 residues. After removal of 5 bases from V and 1 base from J, the junction contained 8 bases not matched to a gene. CDR1 and CDR2 (germline): SEHNR, FQNEAQ (reference sequence). The DNA for the CDR3 is TGTGCCAGCAGCCCACTGGGGGGGAGTTCCTACGAGCAGTACTTC. Translating it yields CASSPLGGSSYEQYF.

The rearrangement links TRBV9 to TRBJ2-7; D ambiguous. V gave up 0 bases and J gave up 0 bases, with 7 bases separating them. Germline V gene lookup returns CDR1 SGDLS and CDR2 YYNGEE. The CDR3 covers 14 residues. CDR3 in amino acids: CASSVGVSSYEQYF. The CDR3 coding sequence is TGTGCCAGCAGCGTAGGGGTCAGCTCCTACGAGCAGTACTTC.

The chain joins TRBV5-4 to TRBJ1-1; a possible D gene is TRBD1 (6 bases). Trimming cost V 4 bases and J 2 bases, with 9 bases left between them. The CDR3 spans 13 residues. The V gene's germline CDR1 is SGHNT and CDR2 YYREEE (reference sequence). The CDR3, as DNA: TGTGCCAGCAGCCGGGACAAAAACACTGAAGCTTTCTTT. Residues: CASSRDKNTEAFF.

The chain carries TRBV9 and TRBJ1-1, with a tentative D call TRBD1 (5 bases). This CDR3 has 14 amino acids. V was pared by 0 bases and J by 4 bases, with 10 bases between. The V gene's germline CDR1 is SGDLS and CDR2 YYNGEE. This chain's CDR3 is CASSVGDGLTEAFF. The CDR3, as DNA: TGTGCCAGCAGCGTAGGGGACGGACTCACTGAAGCTTTCTTT.

The CDR3 sequence: CASSLGQGANQPQHF. Written as DNA, the CDR3 is TGTGCCAGCAGTTTGGGACAGGGTGCGAATCAGCCCCAGCATTTT. The chain has TRBV27 and TRBJ1-5; 9 positions match TRBD1. Trimming cost V 3 bases and J 4 bases; bases outside gene matches: 4. Germline lookup yields CDR1 MNHEY and CDR2 SMNVEV (reference sequence). The CDR3 extends over 15 amino acids.

The genes are TRBV6-6 and TRBJ2-7; 11 bases fit TRBD1. Trimming took 6 bases from V and 4 from J; bases not matched to a gene: 8. Germline assignment: CDR1 MNHNY and CDR2 SVGAGI (reference sequence). This CDR3 region has 15 residues. DNA for the CDR3: TGTGCCAGCAGACGCGAAGGGACAGGGGGGTACGAGCAGTACTTC. This translates into CASRREGTGGYEQYF.

This sequence joins TRBV11-2 and TRBJ1-2; D is undetermined. The ends were cut back, 5 bases at V and 7 bases at J, with 14 bases in the middle. CDR1 is SGHAT, CDR2 FQNNGV, per germline. CDR3 length equals 13 residues. CDR3 DNA: TGTGCCAGCAGCCTTGAGGGCCGGGGTGGCTACACCTTC. This gives the protein CASSLEGRGGYTF.

V usage is TRBV27 and J usage is TRBJ1-2; D might be TRBD1 (5 bases). The CDR3 is 18 amino acids. Trimming pared 4 bases from V and 7 bases from J, leaving 28 bases between. CDR1 MNHEY and CDR2 SMNVEV come from the germline V gene (reference sequence). The DNA for the CDR3 is TGTGCCAGCAGTTCCAACGCGGGGACTTCCTCGGTAAGGGGTGGCTACACCTTC. This codes for CASSSNAGTSSVRGGYTF.

The chain links TRBV4-1 to TRBJ2-7; the D is unclear. Deletions cut 3 bases from V and 2 bases from J, with 14 bases between. The CDR3 contains 15 residues. CDR1 MGHRA and CDR2 YSYEKL come from the germline V gene. This CDR3 reads CASSQIQSSTYEQYF. DNA of the CDR3: TGCGCCAGCAGCCAGATACAGAGCTCTACCTACGAGCAGTACTTC.

V gene TRBV11-2 combines with J gene TRBJ2-5, with D perhaps being TRBD1 or TRBD2 (5 bases each). Germline V gene lookup returns CDR1 SGHAT and CDR2 FQNNGV. Trimming removed 3 bases from V and 7 bases from J, with 18 bases in between. The CDR3 consists of 15 residues. CDR3 nucleotide sequence: TGTGCCAGCAGCTTGGGGCAGCGAGGGGCGGGGACCCAGTACTTC. This gives the protein CASSLGQRGAGTQYF.

The chain uses TRBV7-9 and TRBJ2-6; D may be TRBD1 (5 bases). Germline CDR1 is SEHNR and CDR2 is FQNEAQ (reference sequence). The V and J ends lost 5 bases and 6 bases respectively, with 14 bases between them. This CDR3 spans 15 amino acids. The CDR3 spells CASSHADILANVLTF. The CDR3 DNA sequence: TGTGCCAGCAGCCACGCGGACATTTTGGCCAACGTCCTGACTTTC.

This rearrangement joins TRBV7-8 to TRBJ1-4; TRBD1 matches 10 bases. CDR1 and CDR2 from the germline V gene are SGHVS and FQNEAQ. Trimming at V came to 8 bases and at J to 8 bases, leaving 8 bases not matched to a gene. This CDR3 is built from 14 residues. The CDR3 DNA is TGTGCCAGCGGCCCCGGGACAGGGGAAGAAAAACTGTTTTTT. Amino acid sequence: CASGPGTGEEKLFF.

This clone was seen a single time. The rearrangement uses TRBV5-1 and TRBJ2-7, with 7 bases lining up with TRBD2. CDR1 is SGHRS, CDR2 YFSETQ, per germline. V lost 6 bases and J lost 3; bases outside the gene matches: 9. This CDR3 region has 14 residues. In DNA, the CDR3 is TGCGCCAGCAACGGGGGGTCTGGATTCTACGAGCAGTACTTC. Its protein product is CASNGGSGFYEQYF.

The V call is TRBV9, the J call TRBJ2-3; perhaps TRBD2 as D (5 bases). The CDR3 has 15 amino acids. The germline V gene encodes CDR1 SGDLS and CDR2 YYNGEE. The V gene lost 4 bases and the J gene lost 1 base, with 13 bases spanning the gap. This chain's CDR3 is CASSRDGVGTDTQYF. The CDR3 DNA reads TGTGCCAGCAGCCGCGACGGGGTCGGCACAGATACGCAGTATTTT.

This chain's CDR3 is CASSPAGNEKLFF. The CDR3 DNA reads as TGTGCCAGCAGCCCAGCGGGGAATGAAAAACTGTTTTTT. The chain joins TRBV7-6 to TRBJ1-4; D is uncertain. The CDR3 covers 13 residues. Trimming removed 5 bases from V and 5 bases from J, with 9 bases in between. Looked up from germline, CDR1 is SGHVS and CDR2 is FNYEAQ.

The J gene is TRBJ2-1, the V gene TRBV5-1, with 7 positions matching TRBD2. The CDR3 extends over 19 amino acids. The germline CDR1 and CDR2 sequences are SGHRS and YFSETQ. The trim removed 3 bases at V and 1 base at J, leaving 16 bases unmatched. The CDR3 DNA reads as TGCGCCAGCAGCTCCGTTGGTACGTCCAGCGGGACGTCCTACAATGAGCAGTTCTTC. It yields the protein CASSSVGTSSGTSYNEQFF.